The 22 T cell receptor beta chains below all came from one sample that was sequenced in a study of cytomegalovirus exposure and HLA in healthy donors. The PCR made use of 60 Vbeta and 13 Jbeta primers. TCRdb keeps only in-frame clones here, not all; method: immunoSEQ multiplex PCR. This sample carries under 150,000 clones, roughly 62% of them seen once, and the ten largest clones take less than 5%. The sequenced material came from PBMCs. All receptors come from a man aged 55 to 70 in good health and CMV-seronegative.

The J gene is TRBJ2-7, the V gene TRBV19, with 11 bases fitting TRBD1. The CDR3 runs to 15 residues. The germline V gene has CDR1 LNHDA and CDR2 SQIVND (reference sequence). The junction had 6 bases not matched to a gene; V was cut back by 5 bases and J by 3 bases. This CDR3 is CASSGGQGGSYEQYF. DNA of the CDR3: TGTGCCAGTAGTGGGGGACAGGGGGGCAGCTACGAGCAGTACTTC.

J is TRBJ2-5 and V is TRBV19, with TRBD2 matching 11 bases. Germline V gives CDR1 LNHDA, CDR2 SQIVND (reference sequence). V gave up 2 bases and J gave up 5 bases; unmatched junction bases: 7. CDR3 length: 16 amino acids. The CDR3 reads CASSIRVAGGAETQYF. The DNA for the CDR3 is TGTGCCAGTAGTATAAGGGTAGCGGGAGGGGCGGAGACCCAGTACTTC.

The chain uses TRBV6-5 and TRBJ2-2; D gene unclear. Germline V gives CDR1 MNHEY, CDR2 SVGAGI. This CDR3 region has 13 residues. Trimming removed 7 bases at V and 6 bases at J, with 12 bases between. CDR3 bases: TGTGCCAGCACCGACTTAGGAGCCGGGGAGCTGTTTTTT. Translating gives CASTDLGAGELFF.

This clone was seen more than once but under ten times. The chain combines TRBV7-9 with TRBJ1-5, with D tentatively TRBD1 (6 bases). The V end lost 3 bases, the J end lost 5 bases, and 17 bases lay between the germline ends. CDR1 and CDR2 (germline): SEHNR, FQNEAQ (reference sequence). This CDR3 contains 16 residues. CDR3 coding DNA: TGTGCCAGCAGCTTGGTCGATGGGACATTGGATCAGCCCCAGCATTTT. This sequence encodes CASSLVDGTLDQPQHF.

This chain connects TRBV5-4 to TRBJ2-1; the match to TRBD2 covers 11 bases. The germline CDR1 and CDR2 sequences are SGHNT and YYREEE (reference sequence). V was clipped by 8 bases and J by 6 bases; unmatched bases: 7. The CDR3 totals 14 residues. DNA for the CDR3: TGTGCCAGTCCAGGGACTAGCGGACTCAATGAGCAGTTCTTC. Protein: CASPGTSGLNEQFF.

The chain carries TRBV9 and TRBJ1-3; D call uncertain. CDR1 and CDR2 from the germline V gene are SGDLS and YYNGEE. The CDR3 extends over 16 amino acids. V dropped 0 bases and J dropped 0 bases, with 10 bases sitting between them. The CDR3 DNA is TGTGCCAGCAGCGTAGCTCTAAGTAACTCTGGAAACACCATATATTTT. Its protein is CASSVALSNSGNTIYF. The variable domain in full, completed from reference TRBV9 and TRBJ1-3, reads DSGVTQTPKHLITATGQRVTLRCSPRSGDLSVYWYQQSLDQGLQFLIQYYNGEERAKGNILERFSAQQFPDLHSELNLSSLELGDSALYFCASSVALSNSGNTIYFGEGSWLTVV.

This clone was picked up a small number of times. This chain uses TRBV15 with TRBJ1-6; 9 bases are a match to TRBD1. The junction had 6 bases not matched to a gene; V was cut back by 1 base and J by 8 bases. This CDR3 spans 16 amino acids. Germline-derived CDR1 and CDR2 are LNHNV and YYDKDF (reference sequence). CDR3 sequence: CATSRAGTGPDSPLHF. The CDR3 DNA reads as TGTGCCACCAGCAGAGCCGGGACAGGGCCGGATTCACCCCTCCACTTT.

The chain is built from TRBV18 and TRBJ1-4, with D possibly matching TRBD1 (6 bases). Trimming cost V 3 bases and J 6 bases, with 14 bases left between them. CDR3 length: 15 amino acids. The germline V gene has CDR1 KGHSH and CDR2 LQKENI. CDR3 protein: CASSPLVQGHEKLFF. CDR3 nucleotides: TGTGCCAGCTCACCTTTAGTACAGGGTCATGAAAAACTGTTTTTT. Full variable domain (outside the CDR3, taken from reference TRBV18 and TRBJ1-4): NAGVMQNPRHLVRRRGQEARLRCSPMKGHSHVYWYRQLPEEGLKFMVYLQKENIIDESGMPKERFSAEFPKEGPSILRIQQVVRGDSAAYFCASSPLVQGHEKLFFGSGTQLSVL.

The V gene is TRBV9, the J gene TRBJ1-1, with TRBD1 matching over 7 bases. Unmatched junction bases numbered 5, after V lost 4 bases and J lost 2 bases. CDR3 length: 14 residues. Per germline, CDR1 SGDLS and CDR2 YYNGEE. Here the CDR3 DNA reads TGTGCCAGCAGCCCGGGACAGATTAACACTGAAGCTTTCTTT. Translation: CASSPGQINTEAFF. Full variable domain (remainder filled in from reference TRBV9 and TRBJ1-1): DSGVTQTPKHLITATGQRVTLRCSPRSGDLSVYWYQQSLDQGLQFLIQYYNGEERAKGNILERFSAQQFPDLHSELNLSSLELGDSALYFCASSPGQINTEAFFGQGTRLTVV.

This clone was detected only a few times. The chain combines TRBV6-1 with TRBJ2-5; TRBD2 aligns across 8 bases. Per the germline V gene, CDR1 is MNHNS and CDR2 is SASEGT. The CDR3 is 14 residues long. The junction had 7 bases not matched to a gene; V was cut back by 6 bases and J by 4 bases. The CDR3 region has the DNA TGTGCCAGCAGACCGGGACTAGTACCAGAGACCCAGTACTTC. Protein: CASRPGLVPETQYF.

The chain has TRBV18 and TRBJ1-2, with TRBD1 as a possible D gene (6 bases). Between the trimmed V and J ends, which lost 1 base and 8 bases, there was a span of 17 bases. Germline CDR1 KGHSH, CDR2 LQKENI. This CDR3 has 15 amino acids. The CDR3, as DNA: TGTGCCAGCTCACCACTGGACGCTCGGGGGGGCGGCTACACCTTC. Amino acid sequence: CASSPLDARGGGYTF.

This clone was counted between two and nine times. V and J are TRBV28 and TRBJ2-1; D perhaps matches TRBD2 (5 bases). Looked up from germline, CDR1 is MDHEN and CDR2 is SYDVKM. V was cut by 8 bases and J by 1 base, with 15 bases left in between. The length of the CDR3 is 15 residues. The CDR3 loop is CASGEAVESYNEQFF. The CDR3, as DNA: TGTGCCAGCGGTGAAGCGGTGGAGTCCTACAATGAGCAGTTCTTC.

The rearrangement joins TRBV5-1 to TRBJ1-2, with a possible D match to TRBD1 (6 bases). V dropped 0 bases and J dropped 7 bases, with 13 bases sitting between them. Germline V gene data show CDR1 as SGHRS and CDR2 as YFSETQ. The CDR3 has 14 amino acids. The CDR3 loop is CASSLDGRGSGYTF. CDR3 nucleotide sequence: TGCGCCAGCAGCTTGGATGGCAGGGGAAGTGGCTACACCTTC. Together with reference TRBV5-1 and TRBJ1-2, the CDR3 gives the full variable domain: KAGVTQTPRYLIKTRGQQVTLSCSPISGHRSVSWYQQTPGQGLQFLFEYFSETQRNKGNFPGRFSGRQFSNSRSEMNVSTLELGDSALYLCASSLDGRGSGYTFGSGTRLTVV.

This chain connects TRBV29-1 to TRBJ2-7; D call uncertain. Germline V lookup: CDR1 SQVTM, CDR2 ANQGSEA. The CDR3 is 13 amino acids. Trimming took off 1 base at V and 4 bases at J, with 11 bases between the two ends. The CDR3 sequence is CSVEGTDLYEQYF. Here the CDR3 DNA reads TGCAGCGTTGAAGGTACAGACCTTTACGAGCAGTACTTC.

This rearrangement joins TRBV30 to TRBJ2-3; TRBD2 agrees at 13 bases. The CDR3 covers 17 residues. Germline CDR1 is GTSNPN and CDR2 is SVGIG (reference sequence). CDR3 protein: CISTRTSGRESPDTQYF. CDR3 DNA: TGTATCTCCACCCGGACTAGCGGGAGAGAGAGCCCGGATACGCAGTATTTT.

This clone was counted once. This CDR3 reads CAVTGTGGALGTEAFF. As DNA, the CDR3 is TGTGCCGTAACCGGGACAGGGGGCGCTTTGGGCACTGAAGCTTTCTTT. This sequence joins TRBV19 and TRBJ1-1, with 12 nucleotides matching TRBD1. Germline V gene data show CDR1 as LNHDA and CDR2 as SQIVND (reference sequence). The CDR3 contains 16 residues. V was clipped by 11 bases and J by 4 bases; unmatched bases: 14. Full variable domain (missing parts from reference TRBV19 and TRBJ1-1): DGGITQSPKYLFRKEGQNVTLSCEQNLNHDAMYWYRQDPGQGLRLIYYSQIVNDFQKGDIAEGYSVSREKKESFPLTVTSAQKNPTAFYLCAVTGTGGALGTEAFFGQGTRLTVV.

The rearrangement links TRBV6-1 to TRBJ2-7, with D possibly matching TRBD2 (5 bases). Trimming stripped 3 bases from V and 3 bases from J, with 15 bases between. Germline values: CDR1 MNHNS, CDR2 SASEGT. This CDR3 has 15 amino acids. DNA for the CDR3: TGTGCCAGCAGTGATTTACTAGAGGAGCTCTACGAGCAGTACTTC. This gives the protein CASSDLLEELYEQYF.

Details on this clone: The same CDR3 arises from other DNA sequences in this sample as well. V and J are TRBV30 and TRBJ1-3; 7 bases line up with TRBD1. The germline V gene encodes CDR1 GTSNPN and CDR2 SVGIG (reference sequence). The CDR3 is made up of 13 amino acids. J was trimmed by 2 bases and V by 2 bases; bases with no gene match: 0. CDR3 residues: CAWSTGAGNTIYF. The CDR3, as DNA: TGTGCCTGGAGTACAGGGGCTGGAAACACCATATATTTT.

Only a few counts were recorded for this clone. The gene calls are TRBV5-1 and TRBJ1-6; unclear D gene. V gave up 0 bases and J gave up 10 bases, with 8 bases separating them. Per the germline V gene, CDR1 is SGHRS and CDR2 is YFSETQ. The CDR3 contains 13 residues. The CDR3 DNA reads as TGCGCCAGCAGCTTGGACGAGCCGTCACCCCTCCACTTT. The encoded protein is CASSLDEPSPLHF.

The chain uses TRBV5-1 and TRBJ2-5; no firm D call. Germline loops: CDR1 SGHRS, CDR2 YFSETQ. The CDR3 contains 14 residues. The V gene lost 1 base and the J gene lost 7 bases, with 14 bases spanning the gap. The CDR3 coding sequence is TGCGCCAGCAGCTTGATTGGAGAGGTGGGGACCCAGTACTTC. Amino acids: CASSLIGEVGTQYF.

This clone was observed a handful of times. This chain uses TRBV6-1 with TRBJ2-5, with 8 positions matching TRBD1. The CDR3 loop spans 14 amino acids. Looked up from germline, CDR1 is MNHNS and CDR2 is SASEGT. Trimming removed 1 base from V and 7 bases from J; junction bases left unmatched: 5. The CDR3 nucleotides read TGTGCCAGCAGTGAAGGGGGACAGGCATGGACCCAGTACTTC. Its protein product is CASSEGGQAWTQYF.

The chain has TRBV15 and TRBJ2-5; 13 bases agree with TRBD2. The J call may be incorrect, as the DNA end agrees better with TRBJ2-7. The CDR3 contains 18 residues. Looked up from germline, CDR1 is LNHNV and CDR2 is YYDKDF (reference sequence). Written as DNA, the CDR3 is TGTGCCACCAGCAGGGAACGGGGGGCCGGACTAGCGGGAGACGAGCAGTACTTC. As protein: CATSRERGAGLAGDEQYF.